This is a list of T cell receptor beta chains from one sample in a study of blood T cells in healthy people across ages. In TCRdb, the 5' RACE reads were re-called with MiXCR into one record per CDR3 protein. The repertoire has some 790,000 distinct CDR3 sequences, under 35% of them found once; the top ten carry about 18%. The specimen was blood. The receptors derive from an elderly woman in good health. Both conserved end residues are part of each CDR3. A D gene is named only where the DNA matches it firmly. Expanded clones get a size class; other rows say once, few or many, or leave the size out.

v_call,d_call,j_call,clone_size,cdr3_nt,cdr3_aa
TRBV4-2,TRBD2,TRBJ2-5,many,TGTGCCAGCAGCCAAGTACTAGCGGGGGGGTCTACGAAGACCCAGTACTTC,CASSQVLAGGSTKTQYF
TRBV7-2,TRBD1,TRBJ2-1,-,TGTGCCAGCAGCCCCGACAGGGGAGACGAGCAGTTCTTC,CASSPDRGDEQFF
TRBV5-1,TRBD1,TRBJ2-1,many,TGCGCCAGCAGCTTGGAACCGGGACAGGACGGTGAGCAGTTCTTC,CASSLEPGQDGEQFF
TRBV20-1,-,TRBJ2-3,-,TGCAGTGCTAGTTACCAAGCGCGCACAGATACGCAGTATTTT,CSASYQARTDTQYF
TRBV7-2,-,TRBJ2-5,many,TGTGCCAGCGTCTTGAAGGACGTTTTGGGAGAGACCCAGTACTTC,CASVLKDVLGETQYF
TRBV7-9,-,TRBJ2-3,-,TGTGCCAGCAACTTAGTCTTGGGAGATACTCAGTATTTT,CASNLVLGDTQYF
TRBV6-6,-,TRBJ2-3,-,TGTGCCCCGGGGGAGACAGATACGCAGTATTTT,CAPGETDTQYF
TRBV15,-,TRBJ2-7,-,TGTGCCACCAGCAGAGGGAGTGGGCACTCCCACAATGAGCAGTACTTC,CATSRGSGHSHNEQYF
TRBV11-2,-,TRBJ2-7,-,TGTGCCAGTCGCGGGGACTCGTCCTACAATGAGCAGTACTTC,CASRGDSSYNEQYF
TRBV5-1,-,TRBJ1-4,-,TGCGCCAGCAGCCCATCCCGGACGGGTGAAAAACTGTTTTTT,CASSPSRTGEKLFF
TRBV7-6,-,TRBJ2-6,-,TGTGCCAGCAGCTTAGGCTCAGCTACTGGGGCCAGCGTCCTGACTTTC,CASSLGSATGASVLTF
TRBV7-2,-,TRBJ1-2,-,TGCACCAGCAGCTTAGAAGGTTTTGTGCGCTACACCTTC,CTSSLEGFVRYTF
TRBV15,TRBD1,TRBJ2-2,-,TGTGCCACCAGCAAGAAGACAGGGGGCGCAGGCGGGGAGCTGTTTTTT,CATSKKTGGAGGELFF
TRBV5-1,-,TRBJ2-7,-,TGCGCCAGCAGCCACGAGGGTCACAATGAGCAGTACTTC,CASSHEGHNEQYF
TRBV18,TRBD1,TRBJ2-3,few,TGTGCCAGCTCACCACCTCAGACAGGGCTCAGCACAGATACGCAGTATTTT,CASSPPQTGLSTDTQYF
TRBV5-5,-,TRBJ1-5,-,TGTGCCAGCAGCTTGGTGGGTCTCAGGAATAGCAATCAGCCCCAGCATTTT,CASSLVGLRNSNQPQHF
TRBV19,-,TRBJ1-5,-,TGTGCCAGTAAGGGAGACAGAGGCAATCAGCCCCAGCATTTT,CASKGDRGNQPQHF
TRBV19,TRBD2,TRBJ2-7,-,TGTGCCAGTAAAACACTAGCGGAGACGAACTACGAGCAGTACTTC,CASKTLAETNYEQYF
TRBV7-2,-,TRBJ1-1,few,TGTGCCAGCAGCTTAGTGTCTTCCGGGCCTATATCGACTGAAGCTTTCTTT,CASSLVSSGPISTEAFF
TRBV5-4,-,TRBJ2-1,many,TGTGCCAGCAGCCGCACCGGGGGGCCGCGGAATGAGCAGTTCTTC,CASSRTGGPRNEQFF
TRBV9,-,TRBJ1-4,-,TGTGCCAGCAGCGGAGGCAGCGGGTTGGGATCGCTGTTTTTT,CASSGGSGLGSLFF
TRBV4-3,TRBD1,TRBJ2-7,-,TGCGCCAGCAGCCAAGTCTGGACAGGGGGATACGAGCAGTACTTC,CASSQVWTGGYEQYF
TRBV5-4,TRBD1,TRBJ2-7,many,TGTGCCAGCAGCCAAGCAGGGGGCTTGCGCTACGAGCAGTACTTC,CASSQAGGLRYEQYF
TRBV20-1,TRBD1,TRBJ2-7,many,TGCAGTGCTAATCCTTCCTTCACAGACAGGGGGCGCAAGTACGAGCAGTACTTC,CSANPSFTDRGRKYEQYF
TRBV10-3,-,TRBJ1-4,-,TGTGCCATCAGCTCCGGGGGGGGCACCACTAATGAAAAACTGTTTTTT,CAISSGGGTTNEKLFF
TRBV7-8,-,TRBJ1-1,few,TGTGCCAGCAGCTTACTCGAGAAAACCACTGAAGCTTTCTTT,CASSLLEKTTEAFF
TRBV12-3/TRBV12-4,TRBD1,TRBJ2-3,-,TGTGCCAGCAGTTGTCAGACAGGGATCGCAGATGCGCAGTATTTT,CASSCQTGIADAQYF
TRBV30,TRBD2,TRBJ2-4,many,TGTGCCTGGAGGGTCTTAGCGGGGGGCCCGTCGGCCAAAAACATTCAGTACTTC,CAWRVLAGGPSAKNIQYF
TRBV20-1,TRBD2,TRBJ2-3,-,TGCAGTGCGATCCCTACTAGCGGGGGGGCTTTAGATACGCAGTATTTT,CSAIPTSGGALDTQYF
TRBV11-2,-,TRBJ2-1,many,TGTGCCAGCAGCTTATTAGGGCCGGGAGCCTACAATGAGCAGTTCTTC,CASSLLGPGAYNEQFF
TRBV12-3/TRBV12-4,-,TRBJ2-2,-,TGTGCCAGCAGTTTACTAGCTTCTTCCGGGGAGCGGTTTTTT,CASSLLASSGERFF
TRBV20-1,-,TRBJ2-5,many,TGCAGTGCTAGAGCCGAACAGAGGGGTGGAGAGACCCAGTACTTC,CSARAEQRGGETQYF
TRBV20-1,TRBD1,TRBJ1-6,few,TGCACCGCTCGACAGGGGCCTTCTTATAATTCACCCCTCCACTTT,CTARQGPSYNSPLHF
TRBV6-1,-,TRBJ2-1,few,TGTGCCAGCAGTGGGATAGGGCGCAATGAGCAGTTCTTC,CASSGIGRNEQFF
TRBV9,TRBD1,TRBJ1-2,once,TGTGCCAGCGAGGGACAGGACCCGTCCTATGGCTACACCTTC,CASEGQDPSYGYTF
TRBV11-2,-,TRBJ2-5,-,TGTGCCAGCAGGGGACGGCTTACCCAAGAGACCCAGTACTTC,CASRGRLTQETQYF
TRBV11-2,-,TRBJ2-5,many,TGTGCCAGCAGCTTTGCAGGGTCGGGAAAGACCCAGTACTTC,CASSFAGSGKTQYF
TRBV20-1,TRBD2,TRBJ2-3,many,TGCAGTGCTGGTAGACTAGCGGGCTTCACAGATACGCAGTATTTT,CSAGRLAGFTDTQYF
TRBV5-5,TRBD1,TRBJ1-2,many,TGTGCCAGCAGCTCCGACCCGGACAGGGCTAGCGGCTACACCTTC,CASSSDPDRASGYTF
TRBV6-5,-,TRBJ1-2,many,TGTGCCAGCAGTGGGACGGATCTGTCTAACTATGGCTACACCTTC,CASSGTDLSNYGYTF
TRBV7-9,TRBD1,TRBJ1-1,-,TGTGCCAGCAGCTTAATGGACAGGGTGACTGAAGCTTTCTTT,CASSLMDRVTEAFF
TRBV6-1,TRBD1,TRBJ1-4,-,TGTGCCAGCACCTCCGGACAGGGGGCGAGAAAACTGTTTTTT,CASTSGQGARKLFF
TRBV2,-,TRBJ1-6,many,TGTGCCAGCAGTCAAGGGACATTGAAGTCGAATTCACCCCTCCACTTT,CASSQGTLKSNSPLHF
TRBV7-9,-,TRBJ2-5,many,TGTGCCAGCAGCTTCCAGGGGACCCAGTACTTC,CASSFQGTQYF
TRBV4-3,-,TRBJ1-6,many,TGCGCCAGCAGCCAAGTCGTCACTAGTAATTCACCCCTCCACTTT,CASSQVVTSNSPLHF
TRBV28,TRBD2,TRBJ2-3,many,TGTGCCAGCAGCCTAGCGGGGGATAGCACAGATACGCAGTATTTT,CASSLAGDSTDTQYF
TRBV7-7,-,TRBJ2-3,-,TGTGCCAGCAGCAGTGGTGATGTGGGTGATACGCAGTATTTT,CASSSGDVGDTQYF
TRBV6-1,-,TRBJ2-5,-,TGTGCCAGCAGTGACTCCGGCAGTTTACAAGAGACCCAGTACTTC,CASSDSGSLQETQYF
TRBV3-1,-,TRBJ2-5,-,TGTGCCAGCAGCCCAGAGGACCTCCAAGAGACCCAGTACTTC,CASSPEDLQETQYF
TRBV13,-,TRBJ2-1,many,TGTGCCAGCAGCTTAAAGAGCAATGAGCAGTTCTTC,CASSLKSNEQFF
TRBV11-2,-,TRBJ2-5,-,TGTACCAGCAGCCGCGCAGGTCAGGATCAAGAGACCCAGTACTTC,CTSSRAGQDQETQYF
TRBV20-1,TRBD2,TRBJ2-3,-,TGCAGTGCTAGCGCCAGCGGCGGGGGTAGAGCAGATACGCAGTATTTT,CSASASGGGRADTQYF